This TCR beta chain was identified in a study of T-cell memory formation after mild COVID-19 (TCRdb year 2021). Context from the whole study: TCR sequence clusters from the two donors were largely donor specific. The cohort was made up of two young adult volunteers, one female and one male, who were previously healthy. In a couple of donors, T-cell clones that expanded and contracted after mild COVID-19 were tracked by sequencing TCRalpha and TCRbeta repertoires over time. Study-level results and caveats: The study covered only a couple of mild cases, and larger cohorts including severe cases with pre-infection samples were considered necessary. Balanced CD4/CD8 phenotypes were observed for clones contracting from day 15 to 85, whereas a bias towards CD4+ was observed for a second wave of clones expanding from day 15 to 37. The second-wave clones that peaked on day 37 were not confirmed to be SARS-CoV-2 specific. Some responding clones were detected in pre-infection memory, which suggested that pre-existing cross-reactive memory T cells had joined the SARS-CoV-2 response. Contracting CD4+ clones were found mainly in CM and EM memory subsets, while CD8+ clones were enriched in EMRA.

PBMCs were isolated by Ficoll-Paque density gradient centrifugation. The run used an Illumina NovaSeq 6000. cDNA libraries for TCRalpha and TCRbeta were prepared by 5'RACE using constant-segment primers, with sample barcodes and unique molecular identifiers added. RNA was extracted from every sample with Trizol reagent. The libraries were amplified in two PCR steps, and the second step added a second sample barcode and Illumina TruSeq adapters. Libraries were sequenced on an Illumina NovaSeq with 2 x 150 bp paired-end reads. Per the original workflow: Reads were demultiplexed and collapsed into UMI-guided consensus sequences with migec v1.2.7. Using mixcr v2.1.11, UMI consensuses were aligned to TRA and TRB V and J templates and then assembled into clonotypes. A clonotype was counted as expanded or contracted only if both edgeR and NoisET called the change significant, with noise models trained on biological replicates. edgeR calls used a false discovery rate-adjusted p below 0.01 and a log2 fold-change threshold of 1. As an exploratory analysis of dynamics, PCA with hierarchical clustering was applied to max-normalized trajectories of the 1000 most abundant clonotypes. Separately sequenced CD4+ and CD8+ repertoires were used to assign a CD4 or CD8 phenotype to each responding clone. TCRdb reran the public reads through fastp at Q25 and MiXCR, keeping productive beta chains. Rows are unified per CDR3 protein, each entry keeping the most common DNA and genes. TCRdb's processing, not the study's, gives the V and J calls here. The table for this sample lists under 250,000 distinct CDR3 sequences; roughly 15% of them were counted only once. The top ten hold around 2% of the sample.

On this clonotype itself: Its cognate antigen has yet to be identified. There are no base qualities to consult, and no much larger clone falls within one base.

There are 12 amino acids in the CDR3, from cysteine to phenylalanine inclusive. Only the CDR3 region is kept as DNA, spanning 36 bases read in frame from base 1. The germline V gene gives CDR1 as SGDLS and CDR2 as YYNGEE. V lost 3 bases and J lost 10 bases; the stretch between them is 11 bases long. The sample was PBMCs or a T cell subset sorted from them (not recorded which). The origin of this receptor is an adult woman who had mild COVID-19 (a few samples of this study predate the infection). The sample titles of this study are shuffled in the database, so cell type and time point are left out; the donor was told from shared clones. The chain joins TRBV9 to TRBJ2-1; a weak D assignment points to TRBD2 (6 bases agree). At the DNA level, the sequence is TGTGCCAGCAGCGCGGACTACGGGGAGCAGTTCTTC. The translation is CASSADYGEQFF.